This T cell receptor (beta chain) was sequenced in a study of cytomegalovirus exposure and HLA in healthy donors. Concerning this clone itself: Its antigen is not known.

Trimming took off 3 bases at V and 2 bases at J, with 11 bases between the two ends. Germline V gene lookup returns CDR1 LNHDA and CDR2 SQIVND (reference sequence). The CDR3 is 15 residues long. Overall study findings and caveats: The study put under 200 TCR beta chains on its list as cytomegalovirus-associated. Most TCR sequences were seen very rarely across donors, but some public TCRs occurred in many.

The protocol was immunoSEQ multiplex PCR, while the TCRdb copy is restricted to in-frame clones and leaves out a portion. The data contain 150,000 or so clones, around 88% of them seen just once; the ten biggest clones take up more than 20%. The sample consisted of PBMCs. This TCR was recovered from a man younger than 30 in good health and CMV-seropositive. This rearrangement joins TRBV19 to TRBJ1-5, with D tentatively TRBD1 (5 bases). As DNA, the CDR3 is TGTGCCAGTAGTATTACGTGGGGCGGCAATCAGCCCCAGCATTTT. Its translation is CASSITWGGNQPQHF.